This TCR beta chain was obtained from a study of cytomegalovirus exposure and HLA in healthy donors. Study findings and constraints: Later analysis identified a missense DCLRE1C variant that was linked to TCR beta V- and J-gene trimming.

Use of 60 Vbeta and 13 Jbeta primers characterized the PCR. Profiled with immunoSEQ multiplex PCR; TCRdb holds only in-frame clones, not every one. The sample carries approximately 150,000 clones, roughly 88% recorded once. With respect to this clone: The antigen is undetermined.

Input material: PBMCs. This TCR came from a woman between 40 and 55 years old in good health and CMV-seronegative.

In DNA, the CDR3 is TGTGCCAGCAGAAGGGGACAGCTGGAGACCCAGTACTTC. It translates to CASRRGQLETQYF. This rearrangement joins TRBV6-1 to TRBJ2-5; 7 bases match TRBD1. CDR1 is MNHNS and CDR2 is SASEGT in the germline V gene. The CDR3 contains 13 residues. V shed 6 bases and J 5 bases; nucleotides not matched to a gene: 6.